These 5 T cell receptor beta chains were sequenced from one sample in a study of T cell responses to AZD1222 COVID-19 vaccine. The protocol was immunoSEQ multiplex PCR, while the TCRdb copy is restricted to in-frame clones and leaves out a portion. The sample holds roughly 140,000 clones, approximately 90% seen once. The sample in question was peripheral blood, obtained on day 0 of AZD1222 vaccination. The receptors were gathered from an adult in good health.

The chain employs TRBV27 and TRBJ2-7; TRBD2 aligns across 8 bases. Per the germline V gene, CDR1 is MNHEY and CDR2 is SMNVEV (reference sequence). V gave up 0 bases and J gave up 0 bases; unmatched junction bases: 4. This CDR3 is built from 16 residues. CDR3 DNA sequence: TGTGCCAGCAGTTTATCGACTAGCGTCTCCTCCTACGAGCAGTACTTC. It codes for CASSLSTSVSSYEQYF.

The rearrangement joins TRBV6-5 to TRBJ2-1, with TRBD1 matching over 8 bases. Germline values: CDR1 MNHEY, CDR2 SVGAGI. The V and J ends lost 11 bases and 10 bases, in that order; junction bases with no gene match: 16. The length of the CDR3 is 14 residues. This chain's CDR3 is CAASRDRFLSEQFF. CDR3 DNA sequence: TGTGCCGCCAGCCGGGACAGGTTCCTGTCGGAGCAGTTCTTC.

This rearrangement joins TRBV10-3 to TRBJ2-7, with D possibly being TRBD2 (5 bases). Trimming took 8 bases from V and 1 from J, leaving 9 bases between them. Germline loops: CDR1 ENHRY, CDR2 SYGVKD. The CDR3 totals 12 residues. As DNA, the CDR3 is TGTGCCATCGGACTGAAATCCTACGAGCAGTACTTC. As protein: CAIGLKSYEQYF.

DNA of the CDR3: TGTGCCAGCAGCTTAGATCTCCATCAGGGCTTTACAGATACGCAGTATTTT. Translation gives CASSLDLHQGFTDTQYF. The chain has TRBV11-2 and TRBJ2-3; perhaps TRBD1 as D (5 bases). The germline V gene has CDR1 SGHAT and CDR2 FQNNGV. This CDR3 is 17 amino acids long. With 0 bases removed from V and 3 bases from J, the gap between germline ends came to 16 bases.

This chain uses TRBV9 with TRBJ2-7; TRBD1 matches 10 bases. Trimming cost V 4 bases and J 2 bases; bases outside gene matches: 6. This CDR3 comprises 15 residues. Per germline, CDR1 SGDLS and CDR2 YYNGEE. CDR3 nucleotide sequence: TGTGCCAGCAGCCCCCGGACAGGGGGTACCTACGAGCAGTACTTC. Translating gives CASSPRTGGTYEQYF.